These T cell receptor beta chains were read from a single sample in a study of T-cell reconstitution after alpha-beta-depleted transplantation in children. TCRdb independently ran MiXCR on the PCR reads; one entry per CDR3 protein. The sample lists approximately 110,000 distinct CDR3 sequences, under 30% occurring once. Here the sequenced sample was PBMCs, mostly from graft donor cells, taken 180 days after TCRalphabeta/CD19-depleted stem cell transplant. The receptors shown here come from a male patient aged 2 to 10 who had a stem cell transplant for chronic granulomatous disease, so the T cells may come from the graft donor. CDR3s include the opening cysteine and the closing phenylalanine or tryptophan. Each record gives: V gene, J gene, clone size, D gene, CDR3 protein, CDR3 DNA. A D gene is named only where the DNA matches it firmly. Some rows have no size entry. The others give once, few or many, or a class for an expanded clone.

>TRBV29-1|TRBJ2-7|few|TRBD1
CSVEGADRGSYEQYF
TGCAGCGTTGAAGGTGCGGACAGGGGCTCCTACGAGCAGTACTTC
>TRBV20-1|TRBJ2-1|medium-sized|.
CSARDMALTYNEQFF
TGCAGTGCTAGAGATATGGCACTTACCTACAATGAGCAGTTCTTC
>TRBV5-5|TRBJ1-6|once|.
CASSQFYRDSPLHF
TGTGCCAGCAGCCAGTTCTACAGAGATTCACCCCTCCACTTT
>TRBV29-1|TRBJ1-3|many|.
CSGGSANTIYF
TGCAGCGGGGGCTCGGCGAACACCATATATTTT
>TRBV5-1|TRBJ1-1|.|.
CASSSEAGSNTEAFF
TGCGCCAGCAGCTCGGAGGCGGGATCGAACACTGAAGCTTTCTTT
>TRBV27|TRBJ1-5|many|.
CASRPLGDQPQHF
TGTGCCAGCAGGCCCCTCGGGGATCAGCCCCAGCATTTT
>TRBV9|TRBJ2-1|many|.
CASSVEGRINEQFF
TGTGCCAGCAGCGTAGAAGGGCGGATCAATGAGCAGTTCTTC
>TRBV7-2|TRBJ1-1|many|TRBD1
CASSRQGAGNTEAFF
TGTGCCAGCAGCCGCCAGGGGGCAGGGAACACTGAAGCTTTCTTT
>TRBV29-1|TRBJ2-7|few|.
CSVEGLTYEQYF
TGCAGCGTTGAGGGCCTCACCTACGAGCAGTACTTC
>TRBV5-5|TRBJ2-7|.|TRBD2
CASSWEYRTSGSYEQYF
TGTGCCAGCAGCTGGGAATACCGGACTAGCGGGTCCTACGAGCAGTACTTC
>TRBV7-6|TRBJ2-1|.|.
CASSRGWRWIGNEQFF
TGTGCCAGCAGCCGGGGGTGGCGTTGGATCGGTAATGAGCAGTTCTTC
>TRBV20-1|TRBJ2-3|.|.
CSARLPRTDTQYF
TGCAGTGCTCGACTACCCAGAACAGATACGCAGTATTTT
>TRBV7-9|TRBJ2-5|.|.
CASSLSGPQETQYF
TGTGCCAGCAGTCTATCCGGACCCCAAGAGACCCAGTACTTC
>TRBV7-9|TRBJ2-2|many|.
CASSSSTGELFF
TGTGCCAGCAGCTCCTCCACCGGGGAGCTGTTTTTT
>TRBV4-1|TRBJ1-3|few|.
CASSHTSGNTIYF
TGCGCCAGCAGCCACACCTCTGGAAACACCATATATTTT
>TRBV12-5|TRBJ2-7|.|.
CASGSPWESFPYEQYF
TGTGCTAGTGGTTCTCCCTGGGAGTCATTCCCCTACGAGCAGTACTTC
>TRBV29-1|TRBJ2-2|many|.
CSVYFGDVTGELFF
TGCAGCGTCTACTTCGGGGATGTCACCGGGGAGCTGTTTTTT
>TRBV12-3/TRBV12-4|TRBJ2-4|.|.
CASSLGTLDF
TGTGCCAGCAGTTTAGGGACTTTGGACTTC
>TRBV4-3|TRBJ2-7|many|.
CASSQDPQGGPYEQYF
TGCGCCAGCAGCCAAGACCCTCAGGGCGGACCCTACGAGCAGTACTTC
>TRBV28|TRBJ2-2|.|.
CASSLLSNTGELFF
TGTGCCAGCAGTTTACTTTCGAACACCGGGGAGCTGTTTTTT
>TRBV7-2|TRBJ2-1|many|TRBD2
CASRLGTNNEQFF
TGTGCCAGCAGGTTAGGGACTAACAATGAGCAGTTCTTC
>TRBV9|TRBJ2-1|once|.
CASSVSLYNEQFF
TGTGCCAGCAGCGTAAGTCTTTACAATGAGCAGTTCTTC
>TRBV9|TRBJ2-7|.|.
CASSAPTVPYEQYF
TGTGCCAGCAGCGCCCCGACAGTCCCCTACGAGCAGTACTTC
>TRBV12-3/TRBV12-4|TRBJ2-1|few|.
CASRQQLGGNEQFF
TGTGCCAGCAGACAGCAACTAGGAGGGAATGAGCAGTTCTTC
>TRBV4-2|TRBJ2-7|many|TRBD2
CASSQDGRASYEQYF
TGTGCCAGCAGCCAAGACGGGAGGGCGTCCTACGAGCAGTACTTC
>TRBV5-1|TRBJ1-2|few|TRBD1
CASSTTDRLGYTF
TGCGCCAGCAGCACTACGGACAGGCTGGGCTACACCTTC
>TRBV28|TRBJ2-7|many|.
CASSITAKGFYEQYF
TGTGCCAGCAGCATCACGGCCAAAGGGTTCTACGAGCAGTACTTC
>TRBV12-3/TRBV12-4|TRBJ2-1|many|TRBD2
CASSPSSGPYNEQFF
TGTGCCAGCAGTCCTTCTAGCGGACCTTACAATGAGCAGTTCTTC
>TRBV12-3/TRBV12-4|TRBJ2-7|many|.
CASTQGGYEQYF
TGTGCCAGCACCCAAGGGGGGTACGAGCAGTACTTC
>TRBV4-3|TRBJ2-2|many|TRBD2
CASSQLAGGLSGELFF
TGCGCCAGCAGCCAGCTAGCGGGGGGCCTGTCCGGGGAGCTGTTTTTT
>TRBV20-1|TRBJ2-1|medium-sized|.
CSPLSVHNEQFF
TGCAGTCCCCTATCGGTTCACAATGAGCAGTTCTTC
>TRBV15|TRBJ1-2|.|.
CATSRDRTNYGYTF
TGTGCCACCAGCAGAGATCGCACTAACTATGGCTACACCTTC
>TRBV20-1|TRBJ2-1|many|.
CSARGEFF
TGCAGTGCTAGAGGCGAGTTCTTC
>TRBV11-2|TRBJ2-1|few|.
CASTPTGLSYNEQFF
TGTGCCAGCACCCCGACTGGGCTGAGTTACAATGAGCAGTTCTTC
>TRBV5-5|TRBJ2-7|.|TRBD2
CASSLGLADSYEQYF
TGTGCCAGCAGCTTGGGGCTAGCGGACTCCTACGAGCAGTACTTC
>TRBV9|TRBJ2-7|many|.
CASSPSPDYEQYF
TGTGCCAGCAGCCCCAGCCCGGACTACGAGCAGTACTTC
>TRBV20-1|TRBJ2-1|.|.
CSAEPPSWRAKEQFF
TGCAGTGCTGAACCCCCTAGCTGGAGGGCCAAGGAGCAGTTCTTC
>TRBV29-1|TRBJ2-7|many|TRBD2
CSVGGSFNEQYF
TGCAGCGTTGGCGGGAGTTTCAACGAGCAGTACTTC
>TRBV28|TRBJ2-5|many|.
CASSLLADLETQYF
TGTGCCAGCAGTTTATTAGCGGACCTAGAGACCCAGTACTTC
>TRBV28|TRBJ2-3|many|.
CASIASVRGPRDTQYF
TGTGCCAGCATCGCATCGGTCCGGGGACCTCGGGATACGCAGTATTTT
>TRBV11-1|TRBJ2-4|.|.
CASSLDNGGGIQYF
TGTGCCAGCAGCTTAGATAACGGAGGCGGCATTCAGTACTTC
>TRBV20-1|TRBJ2-3|.|TRBD2
CSARSAAGGKDTQYF
TGCAGTGCTAGATCTGCGGCGGGGGGAAAAGATACGCAGTATTTT
>TRBV7-3|TRBJ2-2|.|.
CASSSFGGRGTGELFF
TGTGCCAGCAGCTCTTTTGGGGGGAGAGGCACCGGGGAGCTGTTTTTT
>TRBV29-1|TRBJ1-2|.|.
CSVGKGHGYGYTF
TGCAGCGTTGGTAAGGGACATGGCTATGGCTACACCTTC
>TRBV20-1|TRBJ1-4|many|.
CSAPGPPNEKLFF
TGCAGTGCTCCGGGCCCGCCTAATGAAAAACTGTTTTTT
>TRBV10-3|TRBJ2-1|many|.
CAISEAQGLYNEQFF
TGTGCCATCAGTGAAGCACAGGGTTTGTACAATGAGCAGTTCTTC
>TRBV7-8|TRBJ2-7|.|.
CASTYRGEQYF
TGTGCCAGCACCTACAGAGGCGAGCAGTACTTC
>TRBV29-1|TRBJ2-3|few|TRBD2
CSALAGLTDTQYF
TGCAGCGCCCTAGCGGGACTCACAGATACGCAGTATTTT
>TRBV6-9|TRBJ1-1|few|.
CASSKPDRSEAFF
TGTGCCAGCAGTAAACCTGACAGGTCTGAAGCTTTCTTT
>TRBV9|TRBJ1-1|.|.
CASSVSPNTEAFF
TGTGCCAGCAGCGTATCCCCTAACACTGAAGCTTTCTTT
>TRBV20-1|TRBJ2-3|many|TRBD1
CSARTGVFTDTQYF
TGCAGTGCGCGGACAGGCGTTTTCACAGATACGCAGTATTTT
>TRBV20-1|TRBJ2-3|medium-sized|.
CSALSTVGDTQYF
TGCAGTGCTCTGAGCACGGTAGGGGATACGCAGTATTTT
>TRBV28|TRBJ2-5|many|.
CASSSGLWQETQYF
TGTGCCAGCAGTTCCGGATTATGGCAAGAGACCCAGTACTTC
>TRBV6-1|TRBJ2-1|few|TRBD1
CASGRQGVSYNEQFF
TGTGCCAGCGGGAGACAGGGGGTCTCCTACAATGAGCAGTTCTTC
>TRBV7-9|TRBJ1-1|.|.
CASSLGRTEAFF
TGTGCCAGCAGCCTTGGAAGGACTGAAGCTTTCTTT
>TRBV7-6|TRBJ2-1|.|.
CASSPDVCYNEQFF
TGTGCCAGCAGCCCGGACGTTTGCTACAATGAGCAGTTCTTC